Below, 14 T cell receptor beta chains from the same sample are listed, as sequenced in a study of OX40 agonist ivuxolimab in advanced cancers. Clones were sequenced by immunoSEQ multiplex PCR, and TCRdb holds only the in-frame ones, with some missing. The sample carries 90,000 to 100,000 clones, about 85% recorded once. This material consisted of CD4+ or CD8+ T cells sorted from blood, taken in a trial of the OX40 agonist ivuxolimab. These receptors originate from an adult with an advanced solid tumor such as melanoma, head and neck, liver or kidney cancer.

V and J are TRBV4-1 and TRBJ1-1, with a possible D match to TRBD1 (5 bases). V was clipped by 4 bases and J by 1 base, with 19 bases between them. The CDR3 sequence is 17 residues long. Germline CDR1 reads MGHRA; CDR2 reads YSYEKL. The CDR3, as DNA: TGCGCCAGCAGCCCCGCAAAATGGGGGAGAGGGAACACTGAAGCTTTCTTT. As protein: CASSPAKWGRGNTEAFF.

The V and J genes are TRBV19 and TRBJ2-1; D ambiguous. Germline V gene sequence: CDR1 LNHDA, CDR2 SQIVND (reference sequence). Trimming took off 3 bases at V and 7 bases at J, with 19 bases between the two ends. This CDR3 spans 16 amino acids. CDR3 protein: CASSIFGSPSVNEQFF. The CDR3 DNA sequence: TGTGCCAGTAGTATCTTCGGCAGCCCGTCAGTGAATGAGCAGTTCTTC.

The chain uses TRBV20-1 and TRBJ1-1; the D is unclear. CDR3 length: 11 residues. Germline values: CDR1 DFQATT, CDR2 SNEGSKA (reference sequence). The V end was cut by 4 bases, the J end by 12 bases, with 15 bases between. CDR3 region: CSATLERVPFF. CDR3 sequence (DNA): TGCAGTGCTACCTTGGAGAGGGTCCCTTTCTTT.

The V call is TRBV28, the J call TRBJ2-3; D is uncertain. The germline V gene encodes CDR1 MDHEN and CDR2 SYDVKM. The CDR3 runs to 13 residues. V lost 6 bases to trimming and J lost 9 bases, with 16 bases between them. CDR3 protein: CASRERRSSTQYF. The CDR3 nucleotides read TGTGCCAGCAGAGAAAGGCGGTCCAGCACGCAGTATTTT.

This chain connects TRBV6-5 to TRBJ1-1; D remains ambiguous. The V gene lost 6 bases and the J gene lost 0 bases, with 8 bases spanning the gap. This CDR3 spans 13 amino acids. The germline V gene has CDR1 MNHEY and CDR2 SVGAGI. The CDR3 here is CASRIGVNTEAFF. The DNA of the CDR3 is TGTGCCAGCAGAATAGGAGTGAACACTGAAGCTTTCTTT.

The rearrangement uses TRBV5-1 and TRBJ1-2, with 7 bases that match TRBD1. The CDR3 covers 15 residues. V trimming: 4 bases; J trimming: 9 bases; junction bases outside the gene matches: 15. Germline V lookup: CDR1 SGHRS, CDR2 YFSETQ. The CDR3 region has the DNA TGCGCCAGCAGCCCCGCCGGACAGGCACAAGGGCGCTACACCTTC. It translates to CASSPAGQAQGRYTF. Complete variable domain (other parts from reference TRBV5-1 and TRBJ1-2): KAGVTQTPRYLIKTRGQQVTLSCSPISGHRSVSWYQQTPGQGLQFLFEYFSETQRNKGNFPGRFSGRQFSNSRSEMNVSTLELGDSALYLCASSPAGQAQGRYTFGSGTRLTVV.

The CDR3 bases are TGTGCCTGGAGTGGTCATAGCAATCAGCCCCAGCATTTT. Translating it yields CAWSGHSNQPQHF. The chain employs TRBV30 and TRBJ1-5; D unclear. Deletions cut 1 base from V and 0 bases from J, with 4 bases between. The germline gives CDR1 GTSNPN, CDR2 SVGIG (reference sequence). The CDR3 loop spans 13 amino acids.

The rearrangement joins TRBV6-1 to TRBJ1-2; the match to TRBD1 covers 8 bases. This CDR3 has 17 amino acids. V was pared by 4 bases and J by 0 bases, with 10 bases of the junction left unmatched. Germline CDR1 reads MNHNS; CDR2 reads SASEGT. CDR3 nucleotides: TGTGCCAGCAGTGCAAGACAGGGGAAGGGGGCTAACTATGGCTACACCTTC. Translated, it gives CASSARQGKGANYGYTF.

In the case of this clone: The same CDR3 also results from other DNA sequences found in this sample. J is TRBJ1-1 and V is TRBV5-8; D is unclear. This CDR3 region has 13 residues. V gave up 4 bases and J gave up 0 bases, with 7 bases separating them. Per the germline V gene, CDR1 is SGHTS and CDR2 is YDEGEE. The CDR3 DNA follows: TGTGCCAGCAGCCTCGGACTGAACACTGAAGCTTTCTTT. Translated, it gives CASSLGLNTEAFF. Full variable domain (remainder filled in from reference TRBV5-8 and TRBJ1-1): EAGVTQSPTHLIKTRGQQATLRCSPISGHTSVYWYQQALGLGLQFLLWYDEGEERNRGNFPPRFSGRQFPNYSSELNVNALELEDSALYLCASSLGLNTEAFFGQGTRLTVV.

The chain links TRBV2 to TRBJ2-2, with D perhaps TRBD1 or TRBD2 (5 bases each). Trimming removed 6 bases from V and 5 bases from J, with 10 bases in between. Germline V gene sequence: CDR1 SNHLY, CDR2 FYNNEI. The CDR3 consists of 13 residues. The DNA for the CDR3 is TGTGCCAGCAGGGGGGACGGGACCGGGGAGCTGTTTTTT. Its protein is CASRGDGTGELFF.

This clone was seen more than once but under ten times. The chain employs TRBV11-2 and TRBJ1-3; tentative D call: TRBD1 (5 bases). This CDR3 has 15 amino acids. Germline-derived CDR1 and CDR2 are SGHAT and FQNNGV. Trimming stripped 4 bases from V and 0 bases from J, with 10 bases between. CDR3 residues: CASSWGGDSGNTIYF. In nucleotides, the CDR3 is TGTGCCAGCAGCTGGGGGGGAGACTCTGGAAACACCATATATTTT.

CDR3 nucleotides: TGTGCCAGCTCACCATCGAGTACAGGGGGAACCGGGGAGCTGTTTTTT. It specifies CASSPSSTGGTGELFF. This sequence joins TRBV18 and TRBJ2-2, with 8 bases that match TRBD1. Losses at the gene ends were 2 bases for V and 5 bases for J; bases not matched to a gene: 7. There are 16 residues in the CDR3. Germline CDR1 reads KGHSH; CDR2 reads LQKENI.

The chain joins TRBV18 to TRBJ1-2, with D possibly TRBD1 on 6 matching bases. Germline V gene sequence: CDR1 KGHSH, CDR2 LQKENI. Between the trimmed V and J ends, which lost 1 base and 4 bases, there was a span of 19 bases. The CDR3 is made up of 17 amino acids. CDR3 sequence reads: CASSPQDATGSLYGYTF. CDR3 coding DNA: TGTGCCAGCTCACCACAGGATGCTACAGGGTCCCTCTATGGCTACACCTTC.

The rearrangement links TRBV7-2 to TRBJ2-2; tentative D call: TRBD2 (6 bases). The length of the CDR3 is 15 residues. The germline gives CDR1 SGHTA, CDR2 FQGNSA. Trimming stripped 6 bases from V and 6 bases from J, with 17 bases between. The CDR3, as DNA: TGTGCCAGCAGTCAAATTAGCGGCAACGCCGGGGAGCTGTTTTTT. It encodes CASSQISGNAGELFF. The full variable domain, rest sourced from reference TRBV7-2 and TRBJ2-2, is GAGVSQSPSNKVTEKGKDVELRCDPISGHTALYWYRQSLGQGLEFLIYFQGNSAPDKSGLPSDRFSAERTGGSVSTLTIQRTQQEDSAVYLCASSQISGNAGELFFGEGSRLTVL.